This T cell receptor beta chain derives from a study of OX40 agonist ivuxolimab in advanced cancers. About the investigation overall: Ivuxolimab was an agonistic, fully human IgG2 monoclonal antibody directed against OX40 (CD134), a costimulatory receptor. Patients were allowed to have had prior anti-PD-1, anti-PD-L1 or anti-CTLA-4 therapy, and around 43% of the dose-escalation patients had been treated with checkpoint inhibitors. Intravenous ivuxolimab was administered to patients every 2 weeks at six dose levels: 0.01, 0.1, 0.3, 1.5, 3 and 10 mg/kg. Of the roughly 54 patients in dose escalation, about 20 had hepatocellular carcinoma, around 15 had melanoma, 9 had renal cell carcinoma and 9 had head and neck cancer. Peripheral TCRbeta sequencing aimed to test whether ivuxolimab altered TCR sequence diversity and caused clonal T-cell expansion. Partial responses occurred in three dose-escalation patients, of whom one had hepatocellular carcinoma and two had cutaneous melanoma. In the dose-escalation cohort, over 65% of patients were male, and the mean age was approximately 60 years, with a range of about 20 to 90. The paper describes the monotherapy dose-escalation part (N ≈ 51 patients) of the phase I trial of ivuxolimab. General study outcomes and caveats: Partial responders in the 0.1-3.0 mg/kg groups had among the lowest normalized peripheral clonal expansion, especially among CD8+ T cells. At doses of 0.1 to 3.0 mg/kg, clonal expansion of both CD4+ and CD8+ T cells in blood was seen between baseline and week 6. After ivuxolimab, more expanded clones were found on average in CD8+ T cells than in CD4+ T cells. The antigen specificity of the clonally expanded peripheral T cells was not determined. Low levels of normalized T-cell clonal expansion were also shown by some nonresponding patients.

Patients with autoimmune disease history or receiving systemic immunosuppression were excluded from the trial. Peripheral blood for TCR sequencing was drawn from every dose cohort at baseline, at cycle 4 day 1 and at cycle 7 day 1. Samples came from an open-label, multicenter, first-in-human phase I dose-escalation trial of ivuxolimab. The trial enrolled adults with locally advanced or metastatic head and neck squamous cell, hepatocellular, melanoma or renal cell carcinoma. Before TCR sequencing, CD4+ T cells and CD8+ T cells from peripheral blood were sorted into separate populations. This clone was observed a single time. It has no known antigen specificity. Base quality data are lacking; no much larger clone is found one base away. The germline V gene specifies KGHSH as CDR1 and LQKENI as CDR2. V and J are trimmed by 3 bases and 2 bases, and the gene matches miss 0 bases of the junction. The CDR3, from cysteine to phenylalanine, totals 14 residues. Only the CDR3 DNA is retained, 42 bases long and in frame from the first base.

For sequencing of the TCRbeta CDR3 region, genomic DNA was extracted from the sorted cells. The immunoSEQ Assay was used to sequence the TCRbeta CDR3 regions. Drawn from immuneACCESS, this table holds only the in-frame rearrangements with V and J called that TCRdb kept. Clones are partly lost; checked studies trace under half to an unresolved V gene and leave the rest unexplained. Counted in this sample were about 33,000 clones; roughly 90% of them appeared once. 0.8% to 1% of the sample lies in the top ten. The chain uses TRBV18 and TRBJ1-4; 7 bases in between match TRBD1. This TCR was sampled from an adult with an advanced solid tumor such as melanoma, head and neck, liver or kidney cancer. The input for sequencing was CD4+ or CD8+ T cells sorted from blood, taken in a trial of the OX40 agonist ivuxolimab. The CDR3 reads CASSPRGTNEKLFF. The DNA reads TGTGCCAGCTCACCCAGGGGGACTAATGAAAAACTGTTTTTT.